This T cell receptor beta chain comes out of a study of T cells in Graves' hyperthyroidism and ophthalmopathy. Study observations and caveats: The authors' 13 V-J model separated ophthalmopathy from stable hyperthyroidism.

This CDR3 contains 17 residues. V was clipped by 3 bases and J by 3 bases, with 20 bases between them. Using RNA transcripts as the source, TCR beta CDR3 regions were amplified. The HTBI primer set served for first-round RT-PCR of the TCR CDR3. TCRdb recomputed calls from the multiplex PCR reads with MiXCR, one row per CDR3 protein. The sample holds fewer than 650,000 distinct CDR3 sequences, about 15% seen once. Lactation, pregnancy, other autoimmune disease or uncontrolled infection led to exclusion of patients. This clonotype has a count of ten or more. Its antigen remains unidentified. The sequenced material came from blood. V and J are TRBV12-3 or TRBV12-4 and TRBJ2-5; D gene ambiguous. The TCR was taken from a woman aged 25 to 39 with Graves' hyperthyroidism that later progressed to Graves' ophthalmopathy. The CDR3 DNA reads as TGTGCCAGCAGTTTTTCAGGCAGCGCTACTTCCAAAGAGACCCAGTACTTC. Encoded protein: CASSFSGSATSKETQYF.